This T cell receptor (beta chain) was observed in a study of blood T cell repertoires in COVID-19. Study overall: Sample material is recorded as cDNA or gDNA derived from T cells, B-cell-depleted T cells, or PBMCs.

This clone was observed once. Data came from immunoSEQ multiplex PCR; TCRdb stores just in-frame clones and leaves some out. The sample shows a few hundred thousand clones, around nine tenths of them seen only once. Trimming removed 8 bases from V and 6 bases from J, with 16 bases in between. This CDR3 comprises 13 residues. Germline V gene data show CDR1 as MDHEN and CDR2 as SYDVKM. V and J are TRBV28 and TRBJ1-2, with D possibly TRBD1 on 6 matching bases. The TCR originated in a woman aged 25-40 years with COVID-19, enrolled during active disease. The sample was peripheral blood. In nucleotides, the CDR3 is TGTGCCAGCCTTACAGGGAACTTCAATGGCTACACCTTC. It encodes CASLTGNFNGYTF.